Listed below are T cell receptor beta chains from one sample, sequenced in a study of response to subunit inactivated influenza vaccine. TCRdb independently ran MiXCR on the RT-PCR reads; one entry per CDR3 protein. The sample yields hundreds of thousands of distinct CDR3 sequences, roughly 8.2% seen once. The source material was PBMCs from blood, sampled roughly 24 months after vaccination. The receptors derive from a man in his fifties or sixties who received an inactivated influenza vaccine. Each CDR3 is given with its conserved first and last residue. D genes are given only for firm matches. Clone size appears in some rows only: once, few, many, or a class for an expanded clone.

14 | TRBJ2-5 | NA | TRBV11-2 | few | TGTGCCAGCAGCCTCCAGGGCCTCCAAGAGACCCAGTACTTC | CASSLQGLQETQYF
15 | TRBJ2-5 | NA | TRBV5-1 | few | TGCGCCAGCAGCTTGATGTCTGGGCTGGGAGAGACCCAGTACTTC | CASSLMSGLGETQYF
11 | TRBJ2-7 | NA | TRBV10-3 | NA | TGTGCCATCAGAGACAGCTACGAGCAGTACTTC | CAIRDSYEQYF
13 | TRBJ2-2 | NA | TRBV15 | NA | TGTGCCACCAGCAGAGGTCGGACCGGGGAGCTGTTTTTT | CATSRGRTGELFF
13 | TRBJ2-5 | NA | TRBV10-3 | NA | TGTGCCATCAGTGCCCTGGAGAGGGAGACCCAGTACTTC | CAISALERETQYF
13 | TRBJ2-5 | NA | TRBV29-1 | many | TGCAGCTCCGCCTTGGCGCGGGCAGAGACCCAGTACTTC | CSSALARAETQYF
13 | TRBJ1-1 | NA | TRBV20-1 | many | TGCAGTGCTCGGAGGGGCAGGGACACTGAAGCTTTCTTT | CSARRGRDTEAFF
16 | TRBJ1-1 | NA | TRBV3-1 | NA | TGTGCCAGCAGCCAAGATCTTGCCCATATGAACACTGAAGCTTTCTTT | CASSQDLAHMNTEAFF
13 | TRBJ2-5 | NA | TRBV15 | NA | TGTGCCACCAGCAGTTGGGGAGAGGAGACCCAGTACTTC | CATSSWGEETQYF
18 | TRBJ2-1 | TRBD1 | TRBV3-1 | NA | TGTGCCAGCAGCAAAGAAGTCCCCTGGACAGGGGTGGTTAATGAGCAGTTCTTC | CASSKEVPWTGVVNEQFF
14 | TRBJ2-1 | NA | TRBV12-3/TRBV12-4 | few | TGTGCCAGCATTAAGTGGGTTATGAGCGATGAGCAGTTCTTC | CASIKWVMSDEQFF
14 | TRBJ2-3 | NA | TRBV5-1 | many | TGCGCCAGCAGCCCCCCCGGCAACACAGATACGCAGTATTTT | CASSPPGNTDTQYF
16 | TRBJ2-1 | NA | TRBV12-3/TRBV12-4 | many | TGTGCCAGCAGTCAAACAGGGCCGGGCCCCTACAATGAGCAGTTCTTC | CASSQTGPGPYNEQFF
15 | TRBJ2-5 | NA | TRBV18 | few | TGTGCCAGCTCACCGGTGGCACAGTTCCAAGAGACCCAGTACTTC | CASSPVAQFQETQYF
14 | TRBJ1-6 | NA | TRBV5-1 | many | TGCGCCAGCAGACCTGGCCCCGATAATTCACCCCTCCACTTT | CASRPGPDNSPLHF
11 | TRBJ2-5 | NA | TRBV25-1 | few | TGTGCCAGCAGACAGACGAGGTCCCAGTACTTC | CASRQTRSQYF
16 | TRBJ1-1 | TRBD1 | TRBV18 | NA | TGTGCCAGCTCACCACCGGACAGGGGGCCGGGGACTGAAGCTTTCTTT | CASSPPDRGPGTEAFF
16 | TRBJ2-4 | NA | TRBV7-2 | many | TGTGCCAGCAGCTTAGCGCTCCAACTAGCCAAAAACATTCAGTACTTC | CASSLALQLAKNIQYF
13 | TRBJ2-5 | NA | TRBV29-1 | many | TGCAGCGTTCGCCAGTCTCGAGAAGAGACCCAGTACTTC | CSVRQSREETQYF
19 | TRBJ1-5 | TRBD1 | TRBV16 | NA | TGTGCCAGCAGCCGATCGCCCGGACAGGGCCTCCGTAGCAATCAGCCCCAGCATTTT | CASSRSPGQGLRSNQPQHF
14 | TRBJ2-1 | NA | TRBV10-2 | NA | TGCGCCAGCCTTAGGGAGAGCTCCTACAATGAGCAGTTCTTC | CASLRESSYNEQFF
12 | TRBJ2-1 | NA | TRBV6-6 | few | TGTGCCAGCAAGGGGCCACACAATGAGCAGTTCTTC | CASKGPHNEQFF
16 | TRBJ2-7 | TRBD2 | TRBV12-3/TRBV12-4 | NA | TGTGCCAGCAGTTCCCGACTAGCGGGAGATCGATACGAGCAGTACTTC | CASSSRLAGDRYEQYF
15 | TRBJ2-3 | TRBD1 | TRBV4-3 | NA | TGCGCCAGCAGCCGGGACAGGGGCTCCGCAGATACGCAGTATTTT | CASSRDRGSADTQYF
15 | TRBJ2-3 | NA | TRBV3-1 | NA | TGTGCCTGCAGCCAATCGGCCGCCAGTGCAGATACGCAGTATTTT | CACSQSAASADTQYF
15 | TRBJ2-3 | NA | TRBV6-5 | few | TGTGCCAGCAGTTGGGGGGGGGACAGGACACAGACGCAGTATTTT | CASSWGGDRTQTQYF
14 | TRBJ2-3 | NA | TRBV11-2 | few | TGTGCCAGCAGCTTCTCAAACAGGGTAGATACGCAGTATTTT | CASSFSNRVDTQYF
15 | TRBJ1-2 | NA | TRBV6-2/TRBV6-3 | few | TGTGCCAGTCATTTCTCCGGGACGGAACCCTATGGCTACACCTTC | CASHFSGTEPYGYTF
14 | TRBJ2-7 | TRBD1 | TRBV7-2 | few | TGTGCCAGCAGCGGGACAGGGAGTATCTACGAGCAGTACTTC | CASSGTGSIYEQYF
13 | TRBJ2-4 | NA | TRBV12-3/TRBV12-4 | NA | TGTGCCAGCAGTTTAGCCCACGGAAACATTCAGTACTTC | CASSLAHGNIQYF
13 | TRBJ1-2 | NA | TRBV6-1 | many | TGTGCCAGCGGTGAACCGGCAGCTCAGGGCTACACCTTC | CASGEPAAQGYTF
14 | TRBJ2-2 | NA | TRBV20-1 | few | TGCAGTGCAACGAGGAGCAGGGTTACCGGGGAGCTGTTTTTT | CSATRSRVTGELFF
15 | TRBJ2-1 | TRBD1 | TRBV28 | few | TGTGCCAGCCACCCCATGGGACAGAAGGACAATGAGCAGTTCTTC | CASHPMGQKDNEQFF
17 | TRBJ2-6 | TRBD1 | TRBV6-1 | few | TGTGCCAGCAGCCGACAGGGGTTCCTCGCTGGGGCCAACGTCCTGACTTTC | CASSRQGFLAGANVLTF
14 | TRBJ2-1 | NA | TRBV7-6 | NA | TGTGCCAGCAGCTTAGCGACAGGACGGAATGAGCAGTTCTTC | CASSLATGRNEQFF
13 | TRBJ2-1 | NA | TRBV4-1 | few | TGCGCCAGCAGCCCCAATTTGTACAATGAGCAGTTCTTC | CASSPNLYNEQFF
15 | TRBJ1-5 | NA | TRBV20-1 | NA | TGCAGTGCGCGGGCGAGGACGGAGCGGAATCAGCCCCAGCATTTT | CSARARTERNQPQHF
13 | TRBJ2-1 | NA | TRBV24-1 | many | TGTGCCACCAGTGATTTAGGGAGGAATGAGCAGTTCTTC | CATSDLGRNEQFF
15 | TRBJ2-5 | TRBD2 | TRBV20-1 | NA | TGCAGTGCTAGAGATTTTGGACTAGCGGAAGAGACCCAGTACTTC | CSARDFGLAEETQYF
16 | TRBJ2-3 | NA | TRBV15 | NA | TGTGCCACCAGCAGGAGACAAGACCGAACGGGAGATACGCAGTATTTT | CATSRRQDRTGDTQYF
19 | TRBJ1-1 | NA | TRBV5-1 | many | TGCGCCAGCAGCTGGGCCTCGTCCTCGGGACGGAATAGGAACACTGAAGCTTTCTTT | CASSWASSSGRNRNTEAFF
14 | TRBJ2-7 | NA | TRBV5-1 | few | TGCGCCAGCAGCTTGACGGTAGTCGAGAAGGAGCAGTACTTC | CASSLTVVEKEQYF
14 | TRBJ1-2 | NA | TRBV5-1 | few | TGCGCCAGCAGTGACAGCCCCCGCGCCTATGGCTACACCTTC | CASSDSPRAYGYTF